This record covers a single T cell receptor (beta chain). It lacks a known antigen. No per-base quality is available; no much larger clone lies one base away. These data belong to a study of T cells in Graves' hyperthyroidism and ophthalmopathy (dated by TCRdb to the late 2010s). At the level of the whole study: Peripheral blood samples were taken at the time of initial diagnosis, prior to any treatment. The 75 to 100 discovery patients were randomly split 7:3 into training and test sets. The paper reports TCR Vbeta CDR3 sequencing of some 140 peripheral blood samples: approximately 41 ophthalmopathy, roughly 74 hyperthyroidism and approximately 17 progressor patients. Prospective prediction of ophthalmopathy was tested in an independent validation cohort of some 20 hyperthyroidism patients and some 17 patients who later progressed to ophthalmopathy. TCR V-J signatures able to tell the groups apart were searched for in a discovery cohort of approximately 95 patients, of whom about 40 had Graves' ophthalmopathy and 57 had stable Graves' hyperthyroidism. After sampling, hyperthyroidism patients received methimazole starting at 30 mg daily, and ophthalmopathy patients received high-dose intravenous methylprednisolone. Thyroid tissue and blood T-cell repertoires from more than 5 Graves' hyperthyroidism patients were also compared in the study.

Ophthalmopathy patients had moderately to severely active disease, with a Clinical Activity Score of 3 or more, a NOSPECS grade of 4 or more, and a disease duration of less than 3 months. The study excluded patients with uncontrolled infections, other autoimmune diseases, pregnancy or lactation. Diagnoses relied on clinical symptoms, serum thyroxine and TRAb, thyroid ultrasound and orbital computed tomography. Ficoll-Paque density gradient centrifugation was used to isolate PBMCs from 8 to 10 ml of fresh peripheral blood. Total RNA was extracted using Trizol reagent, and RNA quality was assessed on an Agilent 2100 Bioanalyzer. The V end loses 0 bases and the J end loses 6 bases, and a stretch of 10 bases separates them. There are 13 amino acids in the CDR3, from cysteine to phenylalanine inclusive. CDR3 DNA only is kept here, 39 bases in frame from base 1. According to the germline V gene, CDR1 reads SGHRS and CDR2 reads YFSETQ.

TCR beta CDR3 regions were amplified from RNA transcripts. For the first round of RT-PCR on the TCR CDR3, the HTBI primer set was used together with the Qiagen OneStep RT-PCR kit. A second multiplex PCR round built the libraries, followed by size selection and purification. Paired-end sequencing of the libraries was performed with 100 bp reads on an Illumina HiSeq2000. In the source study's methods: SOAPnuke was used to process the raw data, throwing out any read that contained adapters or uncalled bases, had a mean Phred below 15, or lacked an exact constant-primer or identifier match. High-quality paired reads were merged with COPE v1.2.5, and unique nucleotide sequences were defined as clonotypes. MiTCR v1.1 was used to align the clonotypes against IMGT TRBV, TRBD and TRBJ reference segments. The analysis was restricted to V-J combinations with a frequency above 0.0001, which together covered about 99% of the repertoires. The TCS score was defined as F50 (clonal expansion) divided by E x V (chaos), with BLOSUM62-based TCRdist calculated between CDR3 peptides within each V-J. Welch's t-statistics and random forest reduced 500 to 550 V-J features to 13, which were used in a naive Bayes classifier (R e1071). In TCRdb, the public reads were trimmed at Q25 with fastp and aligned with MiXCR, with productive beta chains retained. For every CDR3 protein sequence, its rows merge into one entry that carries the most common genes and DNA. TCRdb, rather than the study authors, made the V and J calls. The sample profile shows some 650,000 distinct CDR3 sequences; 16% of them were found once. The top ten clones comprise roughly 3.5% of the sample.

Paper-wide results and their limitations: In validation, progression to ophthalmopathy was predicted by the model with more than 65% sensitivity and roughly 76% specificity, a median of roughly 6.4 months before onset. A model built on a 13 V-J signature distinguished ophthalmopathy from stable hyperthyroidism, reaching roughly 88% sensitivity and about 81% specificity in cross-validation and 80%/75% in testing. Most expanded thyroid clonotypes (frequency above 0.001) were also detected in blood, a finding suggesting that blood repertoires may reflect thyroid immune responses. Sample size was not statistically predetermined, and investigators were not blinded to group allocation.

The TCR sequence derives from a woman between 35 and 50 years old with Graves' ophthalmopathy. The rearranged segments are TRBV5-1 and TRBJ2-7, with TRBD1 as a weak D call on 6 bases. The sample comprised blood. The sequenced DNA: TGCGCCAGCAGCTTGGATACAGGGCCCGAGCAGTACTTC. This translates into CASSLDTGPEQYF.